These 32 T cell receptor beta chains were all obtained from the same sample, sequenced in a study of blood T cell repertoires in COVID-19 (TCRdb year 2020). The library was built by means of the immunoSEQ multiplex PCR assay. Not all clones reach the TCRdb copy of this immuneACCESS table, which keeps in-frame sequences only. Checked studies attribute under half of the gap to unresolved V genes and leave the rest unexplained. Present in this sample are 170,000 or so clones, roughly 90% of which were seen just once. The leading ten clones occupy roughly 7% of the sample. The specimen was PBMCs or T cells enriched from blood (not recorded which). These receptors were obtained from a woman aged 50 to 60 who had recovered from COVID-19.

This chain connects TRBV5-1 to TRBJ2-3; 8 nucleotides match TRBD1. Per the germline V gene, CDR1 is SGHRS and CDR2 is YFSETQ. After removal of 3 bases from V and 5 bases from J, the junction contained 11 bases not matched to a gene. CDR3 length equals 16 residues. The CDR3 region is CASSSIPGQVVDTQYF. Written as DNA, the CDR3 is TGCGCCAGCAGCTCAATACCGGGACAGGTCGTAGATACGCAGTATTTT. Variable domain in full (rest from reference TRBV5-1 and TRBJ2-3): KAGVTQTPRYLIKTRGQQVTLSCSPISGHRSVSWYQQTPGQGLQFLFEYFSETQRNKGNFPGRFSGRQFSNSRSEMNVSTLELGDSALYLCASSSIPGQVVDTQYFGPGTRLTVL.

The J gene is TRBJ2-1, the V gene TRBV24-1; TRBD2 matches 7 bases. CDR3 length: 16 amino acids. Germline assignment: CDR1 KGHDR and CDR2 SFDVKD. The V gene end was trimmed by 4 bases and the J gene end by 8 bases; junction bases not matched to a gene: 13. The DNA for the CDR3 is TGTGCCACCAGTGACCCTAGCGGCCCGAGGGGTGATGAGCAGTTCTTC. It encodes CATSDPSGPRGDEQFF.

The chain links TRBV6-2 or TRBV6-3 to TRBJ1-2; 7 bases align to TRBD1. Germline lookup yields CDR1 MNHEY and CDR2 SVGEGT. This CDR3 has 14 residues. V lost 5 bases and J lost 4; bases outside the gene matches: 7. The chain's CDR3 is CASSPGQFSYGYTF. CDR3 DNA sequence: TGTGCCAGCAGTCCGGGACAGTTTTCCTATGGCTACACCTTC.

The J gene is TRBJ1-2, the V gene TRBV28; no firm D call. Germline CDR1 reads MDHEN; CDR2 reads SYDVKM. Trimming left V 5 bases short and J 4 bases short, with 11 bases between. The CDR3 is 13 residues long. CDR3 residues: CASSPRPLYGYTF. The DNA for the CDR3 is TGTGCCAGCAGTCCTCGTCCTCTCTATGGCTACACCTTC.

The chain is built from TRBV9 and TRBJ2-3; D gene uncertain. With 4 bases removed from V and 2 bases from J, the gap between germline ends came to 11 bases. The CDR3 covers 14 residues. CDR1 and CDR2 from the germline V gene are SGDLS and YYNGEE. CDR3 loop: CASSLSGITDTQYF. CDR3 DNA: TGTGCCAGCAGCCTCAGTGGCATCACAGATACGCAGTATTTT.

This chain joins TRBV7-9 and TRBJ1-2; 9 bases agree with TRBD1. The CDR3 consists of 16 residues. V was clipped by 8 bases and J by 0 bases; unmatched bases: 10. Germline CDR1 is SEHNR and CDR2 is FQNEAQ (reference sequence). The CDR3 spells CASGSWTGATNYGYTF. CDR3 DNA sequence: TGTGCCAGCGGCTCCTGGACAGGGGCTACTAACTATGGCTACACCTTC.

This chain joins TRBV30 and TRBJ2-7; tentatively, D is TRBD2 (6 bases). Germline CDR1 GTSNPN, CDR2 SVGIG (reference sequence). Trimming took off 1 base at V and 4 bases at J, with 8 bases between the two ends. The CDR3 has 12 amino acids. CDR3 bases: TGTGCCTGGAGTGGAGGGACTTACGAGCAGTACTTC. Encoded protein: CAWSGGTYEQYF. Filled out from reference TRBV30 and TRBJ2-7, the complete variable domain reads SQTIHQWPATLVQPVGSPLSLECTVEGTSNPNLYWYRQAAGRGLQLLFYSVGIGQISSEVPQNLSASRPQDRQFILSSKKLLLSDSGFYLCAWSGGTYEQYFGPGTRLTVT.

V and J are TRBV27 and TRBJ2-1, with 12 bases fitting TRBD2. Germline CDR1 MNHEY, CDR2 SMNVEV (reference sequence). J lost 5 bases, V lost 2 bases, and 10 bases had no gene match. The CDR3 has 18 residues. The CDR3 protein is CASSLSAGTSGFNNEQFF. In DNA form, the CDR3 reads TGTGCCAGCAGTTTAAGTGCCGGGACTAGCGGGTTTAACAATGAGCAGTTCTTC.

The V gene is TRBV6-4, the J gene TRBJ2-2, with 9 bases matching TRBD2. The CDR3 length is 14 residues. CDR1 is MRHNA, CDR2 SNTAGT, per germline. Trimming removed 5 bases from V and 6 bases from J; junction bases left unmatched: 4. The CDR3 nucleotides are TGTGCCAGCAGTTTAGCGGGAGCATCCGGGGAGCTGTTTTTT. Its translation is CASSLAGASGELFF.

CDR3 region: CASSFPGRVEQYF. The CDR3 DNA reads as TGTGCCAGCAGCTTTCCCGGGAGGGTTGAGCAGTACTTC. The J gene is TRBJ2-7, the V gene TRBV11-2; 8 bases agree with TRBD2. V lost 3 bases to trimming and J lost 7 bases; unmatched junction nucleotides: 5. There are 13 residues in the CDR3. CDR1 is SGHAT, CDR2 FQNNGV, per germline.

The chain uses TRBV7-9 and TRBJ2-5; the match to TRBD1 covers 7 bases. After removal of 5 bases from V and 6 bases from J, the junction contained 9 bases not matched to a gene. The CDR3 totals 14 residues. Germline loops: CDR1 SEHNR, CDR2 FQNEAQ (reference sequence). The CDR3 nucleotides are TGTGCCAGCAGCCGAGATGGGACAGTCAAGACCCAGTACTTC. Its translation is CASSRDGTVKTQYF.

The chain combines TRBV6-2 or TRBV6-3 with TRBJ2-7, with TRBD1 identical over 7 bases. This CDR3 has 15 residues. Per germline, CDR1 MNHEY and CDR2 SVGEGT. After removal of 6 bases from V and 0 bases from J, the junction contained 8 bases not matched to a gene. CDR3 sequence (DNA): TGTGCCAGCAGCCTAGGACAGGCCAGCTCCTACGAGCAGTACTTC. Translation gives CASSLGQASSYEQYF.

The chain links TRBV30 to TRBJ1-6, with 7 bases that match TRBD1. V lost 5 bases and J lost 0; bases outside the gene matches: 16. The CDR3 has 19 residues. CDR1 and CDR2 (germline): GTSNPN, SVGIG (reference sequence). CDR3: CAWLFFGTAPSSYNSPLHF. The CDR3 nucleotides read TGTGCCTGGTTGTTTTTTGGGACAGCTCCAAGCTCCTATAATTCACCCCTCCACTTT.

In its sample, this clone was seen a few times. The chain couples TRBV7-8 to TRBJ2-1; 10 bases are shared with TRBD2. This CDR3 has 16 amino acids. Germline CDR1 is SGHVS and CDR2 is FQNEAQ. The junction had 6 bases not matched to a gene; V was cut back by 1 base and J by 6 bases. DNA for the CDR3: TGTGCCAGCAGCTTAGTTACTAGCGGGAAGGTCAATGAGCAGTTCTTC. As protein: CASSLVTSGKVNEQFF.

The chain couples TRBV4-2 to TRBJ1-5, with TRBD1 as a possible D gene (5 bases). This CDR3 is built from 16 residues. V shed 0 bases and J shed 0 bases, with 9 bases lying between them. Germline lookup yields CDR1 LGHNA and CDR2 YNFKEQ. The CDR3 loop reads CASSQDGAYSNQPQHF. In DNA, the CDR3 is TGTGCCAGCAGCCAAGATGGGGCTTATAGCAATCAGCCCCAGCATTTT.

V gene TRBV5-4 combines with J gene TRBJ2-5; TRBD2 is a possible D gene (5 bases). The germline gives CDR1 SGHNT, CDR2 YYREEE (reference sequence). The ends were cut back, 5 bases at V and 3 bases at J, with 14 bases in the middle. This CDR3 region has 14 residues. CDR3 protein: CASSKTGLEETQYF. The CDR3, as DNA: TGTGCCAGCAGTAAAACGGGATTGGAAGAGACCCAGTACTTC.

The J gene is TRBJ2-7, the V gene TRBV24-1; 9 bases match TRBD1. CDR3 length: 15 residues. V trimming: 3 bases; J trimming: 1 base; junction bases outside the gene matches: 3. Germline assignment: CDR1 KGHDR and CDR2 SFDVKD. In DNA, the CDR3 is TGTGCCACCAGTGATGCCGGGACAGGGTCCTACGAGCAGTACTTC. This codes for CATSDAGTGSYEQYF.

A few counts support this clone. The J gene is TRBJ1-2, the V gene TRBV6-1; 9 bases are a match to TRBD1. Germline trimming cut 1 base from V and 4 bases from J; bases unmatched to any gene: 4. The V gene's germline CDR1 is MNHNS and CDR2 SASEGT. The CDR3 has 15 residues. The CDR3, as DNA: TGTGCCAGCAGTGAAGAAACAGGGGGCGCCTATGGCTACACCTTC. Its translation is CASSEETGGAYGYTF.

The chain is built from TRBV6-5 and TRBJ2-3, with a weak D call TRBD2 (5 bases). The V end lost 7 bases, the J end lost 4 bases, and 15 bases lay between the germline ends. The CDR3 has 14 residues. The V gene's germline CDR1 is MNHEY and CDR2 SVGAGI. DNA for the CDR3: TGTGCCAGCACCTACCTTCGGGATTCAGATACGCAGTATTTT. This gives the protein CASTYLRDSDTQYF.

The gene calls are TRBV28 and TRBJ1-5; 8 nucleotides line up with TRBD1. J lost 4 bases, V lost 4 bases, and 12 bases had no gene match. The germline gives CDR1 MDHEN, CDR2 SYDVKM. This CDR3 spans 17 amino acids. The CDR3 spells CASSSPGLDRENQPQHF. Here the CDR3 DNA reads TGTGCCAGCAGTTCCCCAGGTCTGGACAGGGAAAATCAGCCCCAGCATTTT.

This chain links TRBV24-1 with TRBJ1-5; D not certain. Trimming took off 5 bases at V and 4 bases at J, with 11 bases between the two ends. The CDR3 covers 14 residues. From germline, CDR1 is KGHDR and CDR2 SFDVKD. The CDR3 nucleotides are TGTGCCACCAGTGCTGCTGCTGCGAATCAGCCCCAGCATTTT. Protein: CATSAAAANQPQHF.

This chain joins TRBV3-1 (or the pseudogene TRBV3-2) and TRBJ1-6; a weak D match, TRBD1 (5 bases). Trimming pared 2 bases from V and 4 bases from J, leaving 9 bases between. The CDR3 is 15 amino acids. Germline-derived CDR1 and CDR2 are LGHDT and YNNKEL (reference sequence). CDR3 nucleotide sequence: TGTGCCAGCAGCCAATACAGGAGTTATAATTCACCCCTCCACTTT. Amino acid sequence: CASSQYRSYNSPLHF.

The chain carries TRBV19 and TRBJ1-5, with D possibly being TRBD1 (6 bases). V was shortened by 4 bases and J by 1 base, with 14 bases between the two germline ends. There are 16 residues in the CDR3. Germline CDR1 and CDR2: LNHDA and SQIVND (reference sequence). The CDR3 region has the DNA TGTGCCAGTAGTAAGTCAGGGGTTATGAGCAATCAGCCCCAGCATTTT. This translates into CASSKSGVMSNQPQHF. The whole variable domain, remainder taken from reference TRBV19 and TRBJ1-5, is DGGITQSPKYLFRKEGQNVTLSCEQNLNHDAMYWYRQDPGQGLRLIYYSQIVNDFQKGDIAEGYSVSREKKESFPLTVTSAQKNPTAFYLCASSKSGVMSNQPQHFGDGTRLSIL.

The chain joins TRBV30 to TRBJ1-5, with 8 bases fitting TRBD1. The ends lost 2 bases at V and 7 bases at J; junction bases unmatched: 7. Per the germline V gene, CDR1 is GTSNPN and CDR2 is SVGIG (reference sequence). The CDR3 loop spans 14 amino acids. The DNA of the CDR3 is TGTGCCTGGAGTTCGACAGGGGTGGACCAGCCCCAGCATTTT. Protein: CAWSSTGVDQPQHF.

This rearrangement joins TRBV6-5 to TRBJ1-1, with D possibly TRBD1 on 5 matching bases. The CDR3 length is 13 residues. V was cut by 6 bases and J by 0 bases, with 8 bases left in between. The germline CDR1 and CDR2 sequences are MNHEY and SVGAGI. The CDR3 DNA sequence: TGTGCCAGCAGGGGGACTGTGAACACTGAAGCTTTCTTT. Translated: CASRGTVNTEAFF.

J is TRBJ2-7 and V is TRBV2; TRBD1 agrees at 9 bases. Germline assignment: CDR1 SNHLY and CDR2 FYNNEI. J lost 6 bases, V lost 7 bases, and 10 bases had no gene match. The length of the CDR3 is 14 residues. As DNA, the CDR3 is TGTGCCAGCAATCTAGACAGGGGGGTTACCGAGCAGTACTTC. It encodes CASNLDRGVTEQYF.

V is TRBV6-5 and J is TRBJ2-5; 8 bases match TRBD1. Germline CDR1 reads MNHEY; CDR2 reads SVGAGI. The CDR3 loop spans 12 amino acids. J lost 5 bases, V lost 5 bases, and 1 base had no gene match. CDR3 DNA sequence: TGTGCCAGCAGTAGACAGGGGGAGACCCAGTACTTC. Amino acids: CASSRQGETQYF.

The CDR3 is CASSFLAGGGEQFF. CDR3 nucleotides: TGTGCCAGCAGCTTCTTAGCGGGAGGGGGTGAGCAGTTCTTC. The chain recombines TRBV7-8 with TRBJ2-1; 11 bases align to TRBD2. V lost 3 bases and J lost 9; bases outside the gene matches: 4. The CDR3 sequence is 14 residues long. Germline V CDR1 and CDR2: SGHVS, FQNEAQ.

The chain is built from TRBV2 and TRBJ1-5, with 7 bases fitting TRBD1. The CDR3 length is 15 residues. Germline CDR1 is SNHLY and CDR2 is FYNNEI. J lost 7 bases, V lost 4 bases, and 10 bases had no gene match. The CDR3 region has the DNA TGTGCCAGCAGTGGACAGGGAACACCGGCCCAGCCCCAGCATTTT. The encoded protein is CASSGQGTPAQPQHF.

This rearrangement joins TRBV7-2 to TRBJ1-1; D unresolved. In germline, CDR1 is SGHTA, CDR2 FQGNSA. V dropped 3 bases and J dropped 2 bases, with 10 bases sitting between them. CDR3 size: 14 residues. CDR3 DNA: TGTGCCAGCAGCTTGGTCGGAGTTAACACTGAAGCTTTCTTT. It translates to CASSLVGVNTEAFF.

The chain combines TRBV5-5 with TRBJ1-1; D gene ambiguous. Germline loops: CDR1 SGHKS, CDR2 YYEKEE (reference sequence). V was trimmed by 2 bases and J by 7 bases, leaving 9 bases between them. The CDR3 is 12 residues long. The CDR3 is CASSFLGSEAFF. CDR3 coding DNA: TGTGCCAGCAGCTTCCTAGGCAGTGAAGCTTTCTTT.

This clone was recorded a few times. V usage is TRBV19 and J usage is TRBJ2-7, with D maybe TRBD2 (6 bases). Germline V gene data show CDR1 as LNHDA and CDR2 as SQIVND (reference sequence). The CDR3 runs 15 residues. V lost 5 bases and J 2 bases, leaving 16 bases between the germline ends. In DNA form, the CDR3 reads TGTGCCAGTAGTCCCTGGTCGGGAGCTACCTACGAGCAGTACTTC. It translates to CASSPWSGATYEQYF.